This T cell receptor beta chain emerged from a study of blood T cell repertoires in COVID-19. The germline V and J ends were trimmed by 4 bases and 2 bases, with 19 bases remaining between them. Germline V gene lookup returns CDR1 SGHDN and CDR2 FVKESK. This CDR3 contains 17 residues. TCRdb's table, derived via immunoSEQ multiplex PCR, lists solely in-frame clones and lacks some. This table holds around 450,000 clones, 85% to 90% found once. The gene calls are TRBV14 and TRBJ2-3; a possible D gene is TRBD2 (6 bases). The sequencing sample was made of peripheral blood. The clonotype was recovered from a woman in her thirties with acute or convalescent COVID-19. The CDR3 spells CASSLGVWGEDTDTQYF. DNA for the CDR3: TGTGCCAGCAGCCTCGGAGTTTGGGGGGAGGACACAGATACGCAGTATTTT.